A selection of T cell receptor beta chains follows, all from one sample in a study of blood T cells in healthy people across ages. TCRdb analysed the 5' RACE reads with MiXCR anew, one entry per CDR3 protein. The data show 2 million or so distinct CDR3 sequences, with just under 50% seen just once and roughly 2% held by the top ten. Sequenced sample: blood. The origin of the receptors is a woman aged 40 to 49 in good health. Each CDR3 is given with its conserved first and last residue. Fields, in order: J gene, V gene, clone size, D gene, CDR3 protein, CDR3 DNA. D genes are given only for firm matches. Clone size is not always given. Where it is, it says once, few, many or a class for expanded clones.

>TRBJ2-3|TRBV7-2|.|TRBD2
CASSFASGGDTQYF
TGTGCCAGCAGCTTCGCTAGCGGGGGTGATACGCAGTATTTT
>TRBJ2-6|TRBV4-3|.|.
CASSHDRANVLTF
TGCGCCAGCAGCCATGACAGAGCAAACGTCCTGACTTTC
>TRBJ2-4|TRBV4-2|few|TRBD2
CASSQDSPSGVKNIQYF
TGTGCCAGCAGCCAAGATAGCCCTAGCGGGGTCAAAAACATTCAGTACTTC
>TRBJ2-7|TRBV2|once|.
CASTLGAAVGYEQYF
TGTGCCAGCACCCTAGGGGCCGCGGTTGGCTACGAGCAGTACTTC
>TRBJ2-1|TRBV7-8|many|TRBD2
CASSFLAGAYNEQFF
TGTGCCAGCAGCTTTCTAGCGGGGGCCTACAATGAGCAGTTCTTC
>TRBJ2-3|TRBV6-6|.|.
CASSIPTGDTQYF
TGTGCCAGCAGTATCCCGACGGGAGATACGCAGTATTTT
>TRBJ2-7|TRBV20-1|.|.
CSARQGLRYEQYF
TGTAGTGCTAGGCAGGGTTTGCGCTACGAGCAGTACTTC
>TRBJ1-6|TRBV9|.|TRBD1
CASSVATDRDNSPLHF
TGTGCCAGCAGCGTAGCTACGGACAGGGATAATTCACCCCTCCACTTT
>TRBJ2-1|TRBV28|.|TRBD2
CASCSSGGSSYNEQFF
TGTGCCAGCTGTAGTAGCGGGGGGTCCTCCTACAATGAGCAGTTCTTC
>TRBJ2-1|TRBV9|few|.
CASSVARGAAYNEQFF
TGTGCCAGCAGCGTAGCTAGAGGGGCGGCCTACAATGAGCAGTTCTTC
>TRBJ1-1|TRBV7-2|.|.
CASSSSGTVRDWTEAFF
TGTGCCAGCAGCTCAAGTGGTACAGTGAGGGATTGGACTGAAGCTTTCTTT
>TRBJ1-2|TRBV20-1|.|.
CSARDRGSNYGYTF
TGCAGTGCTAGAGATAGAGGGTCCAACTATGGCTACACCTTC
>TRBJ1-1|TRBV3-1|many|.
CASSRNTEAFF
TGTGCCAGCAGCCGGAACACTGAAGCTTTCTTT
>TRBJ2-5|TRBV28|.|TRBD2
CASSPLAGVTTQYF
TGTGCCAGCAGTCCACTAGCGGGGGTAACCACCCAGTACTTC
>TRBJ2-5|TRBV29-1|.|.
CSVERDHEQYF
TGCAGCGTTGAGAGGGACCATGAGCAGTACTTC
>TRBJ1-1|TRBV2|few|TRBD1
CASKGDRSNTEAFF
TGTGCCAGCAAAGGGGACAGGTCGAACACTGAAGCTTTCTTT
>TRBJ2-1|TRBV6-2/TRBV6-3|.|.
CASSPPIGFLYNEQFF
TGTGCCAGCAGCCCGCCCATTGGGTTCTTATACAATGAGCAGTTCTTC
>TRBJ2-3|TRBV7-9|.|TRBD2
CASSLTSPTDTQYF
TGTGCCAGCAGCCTGACTAGCCCCACAGATACGCAGTATTTT
>TRBJ2-3|TRBV7-2|.|TRBD2
CASSSRGGLSDTQYF
TGTGCCAGCAGCTCCCGGGGGGGCTTGTCCGATACGCAGTATTTT
>TRBJ1-2|TRBV4-2|.|TRBD1
CASSQGDRGLLYYGYTF
TGTGCCAGCAGCCAAGGGGACAGGGGTTTACTTTACTATGGCTACACCTTC
>TRBJ2-3|TRBV6-5|.|.
CASSYSSGGASTDTQYF
TGTGCCAGCAGTTACTCCTCTGGCGGGGCAAGCACAGATACGCAGTATTTT
>TRBJ2-1|TRBV9|few|.
CASSDNGQGGTNEQFF
TGTGCCAGCAGCGACAACGGACAGGGAGGGACCAATGAGCAGTTCTTC
>TRBJ2-5|TRBV24-1|.|TRBD1
CATSQGAETQYF
TGTGCCACCAGTCAGGGGGCGGAGACCCAGTACTTC
>TRBJ2-3|TRBV27|.|TRBD2
CASSISAGWGTDTQYF
TGTGCCAGCAGTATATCAGCGGGGTGGGGGACAGATACGCAGTATTTT
>TRBJ1-5|TRBV4-2|.|TRBD1
CASSHAGTGGGEPQHF
TGTGCCAGCAGCCATGCCGGGACAGGGGGAGGTGAGCCCCAGCATTTT
>TRBJ2-3|TRBV6-6|.|.
CASSYSGVQDTQYF
TGTGCCAGCAGTTACTCAGGGGTTCAGGATACGCAGTATTTT
>TRBJ2-3|TRBV7-6|few|TRBD1
CASSLYRGSTDTQYF
TGTGCCAGCAGCTTATACAGGGGAAGCACAGATACGCAGTATTTT
>TRBJ2-5|TRBV6-6|.|.
CASSYIPPQETQYF
TGTGCCAGCAGTTACATTCCTCCCCAAGAGACCCAGTACTTC
>TRBJ2-5|TRBV20-1|.|.
CSARDWWVGGSGTQYF
TGCAGTGCTAGAGATTGGTGGGTTGGCGGATCAGGGACCCAGTACTTC
>TRBJ2-5|TRBV6-2/TRBV6-3|.|.
CASSYISGETQYF
TGTGCCAGCAGTTACATCTCAGGAGAGACCCAGTACTTC
>TRBJ2-1|TRBV6-5|few|.
CASRSRGYEQFF
TGTGCCAGCAGATCACGGGGGTATGAGCAGTTCTTC
>TRBJ1-1|TRBV12-3/TRBV12-4|.|TRBD1
CASRSDRGDTEAFF
TGTGCCAGCAGGTCGGACAGGGGGGACACTGAAGCTTTCTTT
>TRBJ1-2|TRBV29-1|.|TRBD1
CSVPGGQSGYTF
TGCAGCGTTCCAGGGGGCCAGAGTGGCTACACCTTC
>TRBJ2-5|TRBV24-1|.|.
CATSDPRGDQETQYF
TGTGCCACCAGTGACCCTCGAGGAGATCAAGAGACCCAGTACTTC
>TRBJ1-2|TRBV6-5|few|.
CASSYEARYGYTF
TGTGCCAGCAGTTACGAGGCACGCTATGGCTACACCTTC
>TRBJ2-5|TRBV6-5|few|TRBD1
CASSYSRGGIGDQETQYF
TGTGCCAGCAGTTACTCGAGAGGGGGCATCGGCGACCAAGAGACCCAGTACTTC
>TRBJ2-3|TRBV7-2|.|TRBD2
CASSQTPSGGADTQYF
TGTGCCAGCAGCCAAACCCCTAGCGGGGGGGCAGATACGCAGTATTTT
>TRBJ2-7|TRBV7-2|few|TRBD2
CASSLLAGVDYEQYF
TGTGCCAGCAGCTTACTAGCGGGGGTCGACTACGAGCAGTACTTC
>TRBJ2-1|TRBV20-1|.|.
CSAIEGGPNNEQFF
TGCAGTGCTATCGAGGGGGGGCCTAACAATGAGCAGTTCTTC
>TRBJ2-5|TRBV27|.|.
CASSMWGRGQETQYF
TGTGCCAGCAGTATGTGGGGCAGAGGACAAGAGACCCAGTACTTC
>TRBJ2-7|TRBV5-1|.|.
CASSGRTPSGEQYF
TGCGCCAGCTCTGGAAGGACACCCTCCGGCGAGCAGTACTTC
>TRBJ2-1|TRBV5-1|.|TRBD1
CASSTPGQNYNEQFF
TGCGCCAGCAGCACGCCGGGACAGAATTACAATGAGCAGTTCTTC
>TRBJ1-1|TRBV6-6|.|.
CASTIRGTEAFF
TGTGCCAGCACGATCAGGGGCACTGAAGCTTTCTTT
>TRBJ2-1|TRBV28|.|.
CASSLPDDNEQFF
TGTGCCAGCAGTTTACCGGACGACAATGAGCAGTTCTTC
>TRBJ2-1|TRBV20-1|once|TRBD2
CSAVRTSGPYNEQFF
TGCAGTGCTGTTCGGACTAGCGGTCCTTACAATGAGCAGTTCTTC
>TRBJ1-2|TRBV7-9|.|TRBD1
CASSPLGQGLFGYTF
TGTGCCAGCAGTCCTCTTGGACAGGGACTTTTCGGCTACACCTTC
>TRBJ2-5|TRBV4-1|.|.
CASSQVLGTGPQETQYF
TGCGCCAGCAGCCAAGTACTCGGAACAGGCCCCCAAGAGACCCAGTACTTC
>TRBJ2-1|TRBV6-6|.|.
CASSLPPQFF
TGTGCCAGCAGTTTGCCTCCGCAGTTCTTC
>TRBJ1-1|TRBV20-1|.|.
CSAGTRNTEAFF
TGCAGTGCAGGGACCCGGAACACTGAAGCTTTCTTT
>TRBJ2-5|TRBV9|.|.
CASSVGVEGFNEQYF
TGTGCCAGCAGCGTAGGCGTTGAGGGATTCAATGAGCAGTACTTC
>TRBJ2-1|TRBV28|few|TRBD2
CASNPTSGGRWNEQFF
TGTGCCAGCAATCCGACTAGCGGGGGGCGGTGGAATGAGCAGTTCTTC
>TRBJ2-3|TRBV4-1|.|TRBD2
CASSQDHPSGGSDTQYF
TGCGCCAGCAGCCAAGATCACCCTAGCGGGGGGAGCGATACGCAGTATTTT
>TRBJ2-3|TRBV18|few|.
CASSPVAGLSTDTQYF
TGTGCCAGCTCACCAGTCGCGGGCCTCAGCACAGATACGCAGTATTTT
>TRBJ2-7|TRBV6-6|.|TRBD1
CASSSAGTVVYEQYF
TGTGCCAGCAGTTCAGCCGGGACAGTAGTCTACGAGCAGTACTTC
>TRBJ2-6|TRBV29-1|.|.
CSVPFRDSGANVLTF
TGCAGCGTGCCCTTTCGGGACTCTGGGGCCAACGTCCTGACTTTC
>TRBJ2-4|TRBV7-2|few|.
CASSSDEYLAKNIQYF
TGTGCCAGCAGCTCTGATGAGTATTTAGCCAAAAACATTCAGTACTTC
>TRBJ2-5|TRBV7-2|many|.
CASSSSLARGQETQYF
TGTGCCAGCAGCTCAAGCCTAGCGCGGGGACAAGAGACCCAGTACTTC